These 20 T cell receptor beta chains came from one sample sequenced in a study of cytomegalovirus exposure and HLA in healthy donors. The PCR employed 60 Vbeta primers together with 13 Jbeta primers. Libraries were prepared by immunoSEQ multiplex PCR; TCRdb keeps only in-frame clonotypes and omits some of them. The sample has about 170,000 clones; 80% are singletons. The sequencing sample was made of PBMCs. The receptors come from a man aged 30-40 years in good health and CMV-seropositive.

This clone was observed a single time. This chain connects TRBV9 to TRBJ2-3, with 9 nucleotides matching TRBD2. CDR1 SGDLS and CDR2 YYNGEE come from the germline V gene. The CDR3 has 14 amino acids. Trimming cost V 0 bases and J 6 bases; bases outside gene matches: 2. CDR3 amino acids: CASSVVSGGDTQYF. CDR3 nucleotide sequence: TGTGCCAGCAGCGTAGTTAGCGGGGGTGATACGCAGTATTTT.

The rearrangement joins TRBV7-9 to TRBJ2-5; D may be TRBD1 (6 bases). Germline CDR1 is SEHNR and CDR2 is FQNEAQ (reference sequence). Trimming pared 4 bases from V and 2 bases from J, leaving 11 bases between. This CDR3 comprises 14 residues. The CDR3 spells CASSSLQGQETQYF. CDR3 nucleotide sequence: TGTGCCAGCAGCTCTCTGCAGGGGCAAGAGACCCAGTACTTC.

The CDR3 loop is CASSLEGGANTEAFF. CDR3 nucleotides: TGTGCCAGCAGCTTAGAAGGCGGGGCGAACACTGAAGCTTTCTTT. This rearrangement joins TRBV7-9 to TRBJ1-1; D might be TRBD1 (5 bases). Germline lookup yields CDR1 SEHNR and CDR2 FQNEAQ (reference sequence). CDR3 length equals 15 residues. Trimming stripped 1 base from V and 1 base from J, with 10 bases between.

The chain is built from TRBV19 and TRBJ1-4, with D possibly matching TRBD1 (6 bases). The length of the CDR3 is 15 residues. The V end lost 7 bases, the J end lost 7 bases, and 19 bases lay between the germline ends. Germline-derived CDR1 and CDR2 are LNHDA and SQIVND (reference sequence). The CDR3 loop is CASKGTRGEGEKLFF. The CDR3, as DNA: TGTGCCAGTAAGGGCACCAGGGGAGAAGGTGAAAAACTGTTTTTT.

Note on this clone: One end of the junction does not line up with germline, which may come from a read error. J is TRBJ1-4 and V is TRBV18; D unresolved. Germline V CDR1 and CDR2: KGHSH, LQKENI. The CDR3 contains 11 residues. Written as DNA, the CDR3 is TGTGCCAGCTCGCTAGGTGAACAACTGTTTTTT. Translation: CASSLGEQLFF.

The chain employs TRBV19 and TRBJ2-1; TRBD2 agrees at 8 bases. The CDR3 length is 17 residues. CDR1 and CDR2 (germline): LNHDA, SQIVND (reference sequence). The trim removed 1 base at V and 7 bases at J, leaving 12 bases unmatched. The CDR3 nucleotides read TGTGCCAGTAGTATAGTGGGGGTCGGGAGGGCCCTGAATGAGCAGTTCTTC. This gives the protein CASSIVGVGRALNEQFF.

The rearrangement uses TRBV6-5 and TRBJ2-1, with TRBD2 matching 15 bases. Germline CDR1 reads MNHEY; CDR2 reads SVGAGI. The CDR3 sequence is 15 residues long. The V and J ends lost 6 bases and 7 bases, in that order; junction bases with no gene match: 4. This CDR3 is CASSGLAGGRNEQFF. DNA of the CDR3: TGTGCCAGCAGCGGACTAGCGGGAGGGAGGAATGAGCAGTTCTTC.

This clone has a single count. The CDR3 DNA reads as TGTGCCAGCAGTGAGACAGGGTTGAACACGCCTGAAGCTTTCTTT. Its protein is CASSETGLNTPEAFF. The chain has TRBV27 and TRBJ1-1; 7 bases agree with TRBD1. The CDR3 is 15 amino acids. Trimming took 5 bases from V and 6 from J; bases not matched to a gene: 12. Germline lookup yields CDR1 MNHEY and CDR2 SMNVEV (reference sequence).

This sequence joins TRBV29-1 and TRBJ2-7; 9 bases line up with TRBD1. The trim removed 3 bases at V and 6 bases at J, leaving 6 bases unmatched. CDR1 and CDR2 (germline): SQVTM, ANQGSEA. The CDR3 consists of 13 residues. The CDR3 DNA reads TGCAGCGTTGAGACAGGGGGACGAAGCGAGCAGTACTTC. This encodes CSVETGGRSEQYF.

The V call is TRBV7-9, the J call TRBJ1-1, with D possibly matching TRBD1 (5 bases). Germline values: CDR1 SEHNR, CDR2 FQNEAQ (reference sequence). With 4 bases removed from V and 1 base from J, the gap between germline ends came to 10 bases. This CDR3 contains 14 residues. CDR3 coding DNA: TGTGCCAGCAGCTCGAGCCAGGGGAACACTGAAGCTTTCTTT. Translated: CASSSSQGNTEAFF.

The J gene is TRBJ2-1, the V gene TRBV6-6; tentatively, D is TRBD1 (7 bases). Germline lookup yields CDR1 MNHNY and CDR2 SVGAGI (reference sequence). This CDR3 region has 15 residues. V was shortened by 0 bases and J by 9 bases, with 15 bases between the two germline ends. CDR3 in DNA: TGTGCCAGCAGTTACTCTCGAGCAGGGGGAGGTGAGCAGTTCTTC. Translated: CASSYSRAGGGEQFF.

V is TRBV5-4 and J is TRBJ2-1, with D possibly TRBD1 on 5 matching bases. V lost 4 bases, J lost 4 bases, and 12 bases lay in between. The V gene's germline CDR1 is SGHNT and CDR2 YYREEE (reference sequence). The CDR3 covers 14 residues. The chain's CDR3 is CASSPADRYNEQFF. The CDR3 coding sequence is TGTGCCAGCAGCCCAGCCGACAGATACAATGAGCAGTTCTTC.

The sample holds a few counts of this clone. The chain joins TRBV4-2 to TRBJ1-3; 9 nucleotides line up with TRBD1. Looked up from germline, CDR1 is LGHNA and CDR2 is YNFKEQ. The V gene end was trimmed by 4 bases and the J gene end by 5 bases; junction bases not matched to a gene: 12. The CDR3 loop spans 17 amino acids. CDR3 region: CASSPLLRGTGRNTIYF. For the CDR3, the DNA is TGTGCCAGCAGCCCGCTTTTACGCGGGACAGGGAGAAACACCATATATTTT.

The V and J genes are TRBV10-1 and TRBJ2-6, with D possibly matching TRBD2 (5 bases). Per the germline V gene, CDR1 is WNHNN and CDR2 is SYGVQD (reference sequence). The V end lost 8 bases, the J end lost 0 bases, and 20 bases lay between the germline ends. This CDR3 has 18 amino acids. CDR3: CASQREGRRSSGANVLTF. CDR3 in DNA: TGCGCCAGCCAGAGGGAAGGACGGAGGAGCTCTGGGGCCAACGTCCTGACTTTC.

A single count supports this clone. The V and J genes are TRBV6-5 and TRBJ1-2; D is uncertain. In germline, CDR1 is MNHEY, CDR2 SVGAGI. With 0 bases removed from V and 0 bases from J, the gap between germline ends came to 11 bases. The CDR3 spans 16 residues. Here the CDR3 DNA reads TGTGCCAGCAGTTACTCGAGGACTGGAGCTAACTATGGCTACACCTTC. It yields the protein CASSYSRTGANYGYTF.

The chain uses TRBV27 and TRBJ2-1, with 9 bases fitting TRBD1. The CDR3 consists of 15 residues. With 2 bases clipped from V and 7 bases from J, the junction kept 6 bases outside the gene matches. Germline lookup yields CDR1 MNHEY and CDR2 SMNVEV (reference sequence). CDR3 loop: CASSLVGQGLNEQFF. CDR3 nucleotides: TGTGCCAGCAGTTTAGTGGGACAGGGTTTAAATGAGCAGTTCTTC.

The chain links TRBV5-1 to TRBJ1-6; D not resolved. Germline V gene sequence: CDR1 SGHRS, CDR2 YFSETQ. There are 15 residues in the CDR3. The germline V and J ends were trimmed by 0 bases and 9 bases, with 13 bases remaining between them. The CDR3 DNA reads as TGCGCCAGCAGCTTGGCTGGTACCCTGGCTTCACCCCTCCACTTT. Translating gives CASSLAGTLASPLHF.

The rearrangement joins TRBV2 to TRBJ1-4, with 7 bases aligning to TRBD1. Losses at the gene ends were 6 bases for V and 5 bases for J; bases not matched to a gene: 9. Germline V gene sequence: CDR1 SNHLY, CDR2 FYNNEI. The CDR3 extends over 15 amino acids. The CDR3 nucleotides are TGTGCCAGCAGGAGGGACAGTGGAGAAAATGAAAAACTGTTTTTT. Its protein is CASRRDSGENEKLFF. The variable domain in full, with the rest retrieved from reference TRBV2 and TRBJ1-4, is EPEVTQTPSHQVTQMGQEVILRCVPISNHLYFYWYRQILGQKVEFLVSFYNNEISEKSEIFDDQFSVERPDGSNFTLKIRSTKLEDSAMYFCASRRDSGENEKLFFGSGTQLSVL.

This chain links TRBV11-2 with TRBJ2-1; 8 bases align to TRBD1. There are 14 residues in the CDR3. V was clipped by 5 bases and J by 8 bases; unmatched bases: 8. The V gene's germline CDR1 is SGHAT and CDR2 FQNNGV. CDR3 residues: CASSLDRVKDEQFF. In nucleotides, the CDR3 is TGTGCCAGCAGCCTGGACAGGGTTAAGGATGAGCAGTTCTTC.

This CDR3 reads CASSSQGNQPQHF. CDR3 DNA: TGTGCCAGCAGCTCGCAGGGGAATCAGCCCCAGCATTTT. This chain joins TRBV11-2 and TRBJ1-5, with D perhaps matching TRBD1 (6 bases). There are 13 residues in the CDR3. The V gene lost 4 bases and the J gene lost 4 bases, with 8 bases spanning the gap. The germline V gene encodes CDR1 SGHAT and CDR2 FQNNGV.